What follows are 24 T cell receptor beta chains derived from one specimen sequenced in a study of identical twins (dated by TCRdb to 2016 to 2017). Libraries were constructed by 5' RACE. Sequencer: Illumina HiSeq 2000. TCRdb handled the public reads itself, with Q25 trimming in fastp and clone calling in MiXCR, and kept productive beta chains. Entries that share a CDR3 protein sequence are merged under the most common genes and DNA. The sample table holds under 300,000 distinct CDR3 sequences, of which about 14% were seen once. The top ten hold approximately 8.8% of the sample. Sequences were obtained from memory (CD45RO+) T cells sorted from blood. The label giving this sample's cell subset or site can be read as: CD45RO+ enriched T cells. Receptors originate from a woman aged 18-29 years in good health.

This clonotype appeared many times. V is TRBV7-2 and J is TRBJ2-3; tentatively, D is TRBD2 (6 bases). The V and J ends lost 6 bases and 7 bases respectively, with 14 bases between them. The CDR3 runs to 13 residues. Germline V gene lookup returns CDR1 SGHTA and CDR2 FQGNSA. The chain's CDR3 is CASSSIGLNTQYF. The DNA of the CDR3 is TGTGCCAGCAGTTCGATAGGACTAAATACGCAGTATTTT. The full variable domain, in which reference TRBV7-2 and TRBJ2-3 provide the parts outside the CDR3, is GAGVSQSPSNKVTEKGKDVELRCDPISGHTALYWYRQSLGQGLEFLIYFQGNSAPDKSGLPSDRFSAERTGGSVSTLTIQRTQQEDSAVYLCASSSIGLNTQYFGPGTRLTVL.

This clonotype was counted between two and nine times. The chain combines TRBV9 with TRBJ2-1; D call uncertain. The CDR3 contains 14 residues. The germline gives CDR1 SGDLS, CDR2 YYNGEE. V dropped 0 bases and J dropped 6 bases, with 10 bases sitting between them. The CDR3: CASSVEASLNEQFF. The CDR3 DNA sequence: TGTGCCAGCAGCGTAGAAGCTAGTCTCAATGAGCAGTTCTTC.

The table lists this clonotype with many counts. CDR3 coding DNA: TGTGCCAGCAGTCTCGACCGTCGCCGGGGCACCGGGGAGCTGTTTTTT. Residues: CASSLDRRRGTGELFF. J is TRBJ2-2 and V is TRBV12-3 or TRBV12-4; tentatively, D is TRBD2 (5 bases). With 5 bases removed from V and 4 bases from J, the gap between germline ends came to 17 bases. The CDR3 consists of 16 residues.

In this sample, this clonotype turned up a few times. The rearrangement joins TRBV12-3 or TRBV12-4 to TRBJ2-1; 10 positions match TRBD2. There are 14 residues in the CDR3. With 3 bases clipped from V and 10 bases from J, the junction kept 6 bases outside the gene matches. The CDR3 nucleotides are TGTGCCAGCAGTTTTCTAGCGGGAGCCGAGGAGCAGTTCTTC. As protein: CASSFLAGAEEQFF.

J is TRBJ2-7 and V is TRBV14; D tentatively fits TRBD1 or TRBD2 (5 bases each). Germline V CDR1 and CDR2: SGHDN, FVKESK. There are 13 residues in the CDR3. V gave up 3 bases and J gave up 5 bases, with 11 bases separating them. The CDR3 region has the DNA TGTGCCAGCAGCCAGGGGGTAAGGGACGAGCAGTACTTC. The encoded protein is CASSQGVRDEQYF. The complete variable domain, with remaining parts taken from reference TRBV14 and TRBJ2-7, reads EAGVTQFPSHSVIEKGQTVTLRCDPISGHDNLYWYRRVMGKEIKFLLHFVKESKQDESGMPNNRFLAERTGGTYSTLKVQPAELEDSGVYFCASSQGVRDEQYFGPGTRLTVT.

This clonotype was recorded many times. The V and J genes are TRBV12-3 or TRBV12-4 and TRBJ1-4; D is perhaps TRBD1 (5 bases). The V gene lost 5 bases and the J gene lost 7 bases, with 17 bases spanning the gap. The length of the CDR3 is 15 residues. CDR3 coding DNA: TGTGCCAGCAGTCCGGGGCAGTTGTCAGGTGAAAAACTGTTTTTT. Its protein is CASSPGQLSGEKLFF.

DNA of the CDR3: TGTGCCTGGATAGGTATCTCCTACGAGCAGTACTTC. Amino acid sequence: CAWIGISYEQYF. The J gene is TRBJ2-7, the V gene TRBV30, with D unresolved. The CDR3 length is 12 residues. The V and J ends lost 4 bases and 0 bases respectively, with 7 bases between them. In germline, CDR1 is GTSNPN, CDR2 SVGIG (reference sequence).

This clonotype was counted a few times. V is TRBV4-3 and J is TRBJ1-5, with D uncertain. Per the germline V gene, CDR1 is LGHNA and CDR2 is YSLEER. The CDR3 is 15 amino acids. V dropped 0 bases and J dropped 1 base, with 7 bases sitting between them. CDR3 region: CASSQDSGSNQPQHF. The DNA of the CDR3 is TGCGCCAGCAGCCAAGATTCGGGGAGCAATCAGCCCCAGCATTTT.

This clonotype was counted at least ten times. The V gene is TRBV3-1, the J gene TRBJ1-1; D possibly corresponds to TRBD1 (5 bases). Germline V gene sequence: CDR1 LGHDT, CDR2 YNNKEL (reference sequence). This CDR3 contains 12 residues. Trimming took off 6 bases at V and 8 bases at J, with 13 bases between the two ends. This CDR3 reads CASSRGDREAFF. CDR3 bases: TGTGCCAGCAGTCGGGGGGATAGGGAAGCTTTCTTT.

This clonotype has a handful of counts. CDR3 region: CATGRLAGGTAVHYNEQFF. In DNA, the CDR3 is TGTGCCACGGGCCGCCTAGCGGGAGGGACCGCGGTACACTACAATGAGCAGTTCTTC. V and J are TRBV3-1 and TRBJ2-1; 12 nucleotides line up with TRBD2. Germline assignment: CDR1 LGHDT and CDR2 YNNKEL (reference sequence). The CDR3 has 19 residues. With 10 bases clipped from V and 3 bases from J, the junction kept 19 bases outside the gene matches.

This clonotype was observed a handful of times. The rearrangement joins TRBV6-6 to TRBJ2-7; D gene uncertain. V gave up 2 bases and J gave up 7 bases, with 6 bases separating them. The CDR3 is 11 amino acids. CDR1 MNHNY and CDR2 SVGAGI come from the germline V gene (reference sequence). The CDR3 DNA sequence: TGTGCCAGCAGTTACAGGGCTGAGCAGTACTTC. Protein sequence: CASSYRAEQYF.

The genes are TRBV9 and TRBJ2-3, with TRBD2 matching over 11 bases. The CDR3 contains 20 residues. Per germline, CDR1 SGDLS and CDR2 YYNGEE. V lost 1 base, J lost 0 bases, and 13 bases stayed unmatched. The CDR3 here is CASSVSRSGGASRSTDTQYF. The CDR3 coding sequence is TGTGCCAGCAGCGTATCTCGTAGCGGGGGGGCCAGTCGGAGCACAGATACGCAGTATTTT.

This clonotype was seen a handful of times. The chain is built from TRBV7-9 and TRBJ1-2; D is unclear. The CDR3 is 13 amino acids. Trimming took 3 bases from V and 3 from J, leaving 8 bases between them. In germline, CDR1 is SEHNR, CDR2 FQNEAQ (reference sequence). CDR3 loop: CASSLDSDYGYTF. In DNA form, the CDR3 reads TGTGCCAGCAGCTTGGATTCCGACTATGGCTACACCTTC.

This clonotype has a handful of counts. CDR3 region: CASSSGSFGEQYF. As DNA, the CDR3 is TGTGCCAGTTCCAGCGGGAGCTTCGGCGAGCAGTACTTC. The rearrangement joins TRBV19 to TRBJ2-7; TRBD2 aligns across 8 bases. Germline V gives CDR1 LNHDA, CDR2 SQIVND (reference sequence). The CDR3 consists of 13 residues. Trimming cost V 8 bases and J 6 bases; bases outside gene matches: 9.

This clonotype was detected only a few times. This rearrangement joins TRBV29-1 to TRBJ2-6; D unresolved. The V end lost 2 bases, the J end lost 1 base, and 0 bases lay between the germline ends. The length of the CDR3 is 12 residues. CDR1 is SQVTM, CDR2 ANQGSEA, per germline. The CDR3 here is CSVESGANVLTF. The CDR3 DNA sequence: TGCAGCGTTGAATCTGGGGCCAACGTCCTGACTTTC.

About this clonotype itself: At one boundary the junction diverges from the germline segment, which might be a read error. The chain links TRBV20-1 to TRBJ2-7, with 7 bases fitting TRBD2. The CDR3 sequence is 14 residues long. Germline V CDR1 and CDR2: DFQATT, SNEGSKA (reference sequence). DNA of the CDR3: TGCAGTGCCCAGGGAGGGGCAGCCACATCCGAGCGGTACTTC. It specifies CSAQGGAATSERYF.

This clonotype was seen a few times. The rearrangement uses TRBV29-1 and TRBJ2-1; the match to TRBD1 covers 8 bases. The V gene end was trimmed by 8 bases and the J gene end by 3 bases; junction bases not matched to a gene: 15. The CDR3 extends over 16 amino acids. Germline-derived CDR1 and CDR2 are SQVTM and ANQGSEA. CDR3: CSPISPRDRSYNEQFF. The CDR3 coding sequence is TGCAGCCCCATTTCCCCCCGGGACAGGAGCTACAATGAGCAGTTCTTC.

The gene calls are TRBV20-1 and TRBJ2-7; 7 bases fit TRBD1. V lost 5 bases to trimming and J lost 0 bases; unmatched junction nucleotides: 7. CDR1 and CDR2 from the germline V gene are DFQATT and SNEGSKA (reference sequence). The CDR3 loop spans 14 amino acids. Written as DNA, the CDR3 is TGCAGTGCTGACAGGGAAGGGGCCTCCTACGAGCAGTACTTC. Residues: CSADREGASYEQYF.

In this sample, this clonotype turned up a few times. This chain connects TRBV11-2 to TRBJ2-7, with TRBD2 matching over 8 bases. The CDR3 spans 16 residues. V dropped 2 bases and J dropped 5; count of bases not matched to a gene: 11. Germline lookup yields CDR1 SGHAT and CDR2 FQNNGV. The DNA for the CDR3 is TGTGCCAGCAGCTTACGGGAGGGCTGGGGGACCCACGAGCAGTACTTC. This gives the protein CASSLREGWGTHEQYF.

The rearrangement links TRBV10-3 to TRBJ1-2, with 10 bases fitting TRBD1. Germline V gene data show CDR1 as ENHRY and CDR2 as SYGVKD. This CDR3 region has 15 residues. The V gene end was trimmed by 8 bases and the J gene end by 9 bases; junction bases not matched to a gene: 15. The CDR3 DNA reads as TGTGCCATCGGTCGATATTCCGGGACAGGGGAGAGCTACACCTTC. Translation: CAIGRYSGTGESYTF.

The chain uses TRBV5-1 and TRBJ2-7, with 7 bases fitting TRBD1. J was trimmed by 0 bases and V by 3 bases; bases with no gene match: 6. The CDR3 has 15 amino acids. Germline V CDR1 and CDR2: SGHRS, YFSETQ. The CDR3 sequence: CASSSTGLRSYEQYF. In nucleotides, the CDR3 is TGCGCCAGCAGCTCGACAGGGTTACGCTCCTACGAGCAGTACTTC.

This clonotype was seen many times. V is TRBV2 and J is TRBJ2-3, with 10 bases fitting TRBD2. Looked up from germline, CDR1 is SNHLY and CDR2 is FYNNEI. The CDR3 has 14 residues. Losses at the gene ends were 6 bases for V and 3 bases for J; bases not matched to a gene: 3. CDR3 protein: CASRLAGSTDTQYF. The CDR3 region has the DNA TGTGCCAGCAGACTAGCGGGGTCAACAGATACGCAGTATTTT.

This clonotype was counted between two and nine times. This chain joins TRBV3-1 and TRBJ1-1; no reliable D call. The CDR3 loop spans 11 amino acids. From germline, CDR1 is LGHDT and CDR2 YNNKEL (reference sequence). Trimming removed 6 bases from V and 0 bases from J, with 2 bases in between. CDR3 residues: CASRLNTEAFF. CDR3 nucleotide sequence: TGTGCCAGCAGGTTGAACACTGAAGCTTTCTTT.

This clonotype was seen ten or more times. V and J are TRBV20-1 and TRBJ2-1; no clear D gene. Trimming stripped 0 bases from V and 6 bases from J, with 15 bases between. CDR3 length equals 15 residues. Germline CDR1 and CDR2: DFQATT and SNEGSKA (reference sequence). CDR3: CSARDMRSVANEQFF. CDR3 DNA sequence: TGCAGTGCTAGAGATATGCGGTCGGTGGCCAATGAGCAGTTCTTC.